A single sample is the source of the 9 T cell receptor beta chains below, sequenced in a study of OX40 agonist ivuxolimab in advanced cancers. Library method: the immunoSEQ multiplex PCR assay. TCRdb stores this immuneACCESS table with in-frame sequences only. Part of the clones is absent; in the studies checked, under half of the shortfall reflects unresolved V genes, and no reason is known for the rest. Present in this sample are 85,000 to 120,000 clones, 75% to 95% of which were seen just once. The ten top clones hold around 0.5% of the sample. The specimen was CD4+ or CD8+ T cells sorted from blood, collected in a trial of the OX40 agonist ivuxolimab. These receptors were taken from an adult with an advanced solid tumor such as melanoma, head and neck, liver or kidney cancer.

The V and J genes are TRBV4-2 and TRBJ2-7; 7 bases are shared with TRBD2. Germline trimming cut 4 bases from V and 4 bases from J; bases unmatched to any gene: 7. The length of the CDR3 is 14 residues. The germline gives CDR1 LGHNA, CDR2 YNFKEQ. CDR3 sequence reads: CASSRGAGSYEQYF. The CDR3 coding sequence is TGTGCCAGCAGCCGTGGAGCGGGGTCTTACGAGCAGTACTTC.

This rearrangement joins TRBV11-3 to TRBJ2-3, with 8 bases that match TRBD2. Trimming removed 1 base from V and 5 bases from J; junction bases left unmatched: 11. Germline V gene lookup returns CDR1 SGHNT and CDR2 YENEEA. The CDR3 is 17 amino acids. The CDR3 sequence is CASSLGVAGGRGDTQYF. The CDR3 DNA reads TGTGCCAGCAGCTTAGGTGTTGCGGGGGGCCGGGGAGATACGCAGTATTTT.

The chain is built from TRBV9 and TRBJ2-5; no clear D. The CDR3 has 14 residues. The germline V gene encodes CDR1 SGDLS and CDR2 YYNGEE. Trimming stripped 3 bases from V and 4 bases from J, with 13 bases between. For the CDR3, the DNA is TGTGCCAGCAGCGGAAGAACGGGTACAGAGACCCAGTACTTC. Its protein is CASSGRTGTETQYF.

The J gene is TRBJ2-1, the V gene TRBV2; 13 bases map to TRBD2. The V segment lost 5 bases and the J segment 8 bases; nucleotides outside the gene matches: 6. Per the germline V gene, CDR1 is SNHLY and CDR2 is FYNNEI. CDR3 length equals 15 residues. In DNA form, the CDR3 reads TGTGCCAGCAGTTCGACTAGCGGGGGGTGGGATGAGCAGTTCTTC. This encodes CASSSTSGGWDEQFF.

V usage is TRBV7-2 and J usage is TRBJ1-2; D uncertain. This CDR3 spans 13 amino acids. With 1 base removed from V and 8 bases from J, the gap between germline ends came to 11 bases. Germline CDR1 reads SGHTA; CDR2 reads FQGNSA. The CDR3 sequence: CASSLVGIGGYTF. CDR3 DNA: TGTGCCAGCAGCTTAGTGGGTATAGGCGGCTACACCTTC.

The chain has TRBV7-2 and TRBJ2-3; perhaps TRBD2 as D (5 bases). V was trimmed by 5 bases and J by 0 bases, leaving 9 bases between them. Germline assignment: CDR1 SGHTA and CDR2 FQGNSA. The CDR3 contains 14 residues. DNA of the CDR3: TGTGCCAGCAGCCCCGGGAAGAGCACAGATACGCAGTATTTT. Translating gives CASSPGKSTDTQYF.

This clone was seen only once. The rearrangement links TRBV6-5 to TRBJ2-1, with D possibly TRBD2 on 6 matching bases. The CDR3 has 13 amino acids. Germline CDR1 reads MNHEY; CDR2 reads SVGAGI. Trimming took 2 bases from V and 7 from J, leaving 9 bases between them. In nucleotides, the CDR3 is TGTGCCAGCAGTTACGCGGGACGGAATGAGCAGTTCTTC. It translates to CASSYAGRNEQFF.

CDR3 sequence reads: CASSRQVYGYTF. In nucleotides, the CDR3 is TGTGCCAGCAGCCGACAGGTCTATGGCTACACCTTC. J is TRBJ1-2 and V is TRBV7-9; a weak D match, TRBD1 (6 bases). The germline CDR1 and CDR2 sequences are SEHNR and FQNEAQ (reference sequence). V was clipped by 5 bases and J by 4 bases, with 8 bases between them. This CDR3 contains 12 residues.

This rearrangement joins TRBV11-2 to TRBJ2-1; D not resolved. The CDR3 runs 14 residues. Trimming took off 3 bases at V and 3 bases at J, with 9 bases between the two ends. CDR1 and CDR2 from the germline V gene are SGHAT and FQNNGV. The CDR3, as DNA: TGTGCCAGCAGCTTTGGAACAAACTACAATGAGCAGTTCTTC. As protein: CASSFGTNYNEQFF.